The 32 T cell receptor beta chains given below trace back to one sample, sequenced in a study of blood T cells in healthy people across ages. Primed by a sample-barcoded 5' primer and a J-beta primer mix, a second PCR proceeded for 7 to 11 cycles. TCRdb used MiXCR to reprocess the 5' RACE reads, holding one entry per CDR3 protein. The sample shows roughly 1,800,000 distinct CDR3 sequences, 49% of them seen only once. Sequences were obtained from blood. These receptors originate from a woman aged 40 to 50 in good health.

The rearrangement uses TRBV20-1 and TRBJ2-5, with a tentative D call TRBD2 (6 bases). This CDR3 region has 15 residues. The germline gives CDR1 DFQATT, CDR2 SNEGSKA (reference sequence). The V end was cut by 1 base, the J end by 0 bases, with 12 bases between. The CDR3 is CSARAGTLYQETQYF. DNA of the CDR3: TGCAGTGCTAGAGCGGGGACTCTGTACCAAGAGACCCAGTACTTC.

The chain joins TRBV5-1 to TRBJ2-1; 13 nucleotides align to TRBD2. Germline V lookup: CDR1 SGHRS, CDR2 YFSETQ. V was pared by 6 bases and J by 4 bases, with 7 bases of the junction left unmatched. This CDR3 has 16 amino acids. CDR3 in amino acids: CASKTSGGHNYNEQFF. CDR3 in DNA: TGCGCCAGCAAGACTAGCGGGGGGCACAATTACAATGAGCAGTTCTTC. The variable domain in full, with the rest retrieved from reference TRBV5-1 and TRBJ2-1, is KAGVTQTPRYLIKTRGQQVTLSCSPISGHRSVSWYQQTPGQGLQFLFEYFSETQRNKGNFPGRFSGRQFSNSRSEMNVSTLELGDSALYLCASKTSGGHNYNEQFFGPGTRLTVL.

The chain carries TRBV5-1 and TRBJ1-1; 9 nucleotides align to TRBD1. The ends lost 0 bases at V and 1 base at J; junction bases unmatched: 7. The CDR3 runs to 17 residues. The germline gives CDR1 SGHRS, CDR2 YFSETQ. The CDR3: CASSLGHDRGRNTEAFF. CDR3 DNA sequence: TGCGCCAGCAGCTTGGGGCACGACAGGGGGAGGAACACTGAAGCTTTCTTT.

The chain employs TRBV4-3 and TRBJ2-1; D unresolved. Trimming removed 4 bases at V and 8 bases at J, with 12 bases between. CDR1 LGHNA and CDR2 YSLEER come from the germline V gene. CDR3 length equals 13 residues. CDR3 bases: TGCGCCAGCAGCCGCCGGCCGAGCGATGAGCAGTTCTTC. The encoded protein is CASSRRPSDEQFF.

The chain uses TRBV20-1 and TRBJ1-2; maybe TRBD1 (6 bases). The germline gives CDR1 DFQATT, CDR2 SNEGSKA (reference sequence). Trimming removed 5 bases at V and 8 bases at J, with 12 bases between. CDR3 length equals 11 residues. CDR3 nucleotide sequence: TGCAGTGCTCCAGGGGTGGGCGGCTACACCTTC. Its protein product is CSAPGVGGYTF.

This clonotype appeared a few times. An end of the junction differs from the germline gene, which may be a read error. The chain uses TRBV7-8 and TRBJ2-5, with D maybe TRBD1 (5 bases). This CDR3 spans 12 amino acids. CDR1 is SGHVS and CDR2 is FQNEAQ in the germline V gene. As DNA, the CDR3 is TGTGTCAGCAACAGGTGGCAAGAGACCCAGTACTTC. Translated: CVSNRWQETQYF.

This clonotype showed up just a few times. One end of the junction does not line up with germline, which may come from a read error. The chain links TRBV5-6 to TRBJ2-7; D possibly corresponds to TRBD1 (5 bases). CDR3 length: 14 amino acids. The germline CDR1 and CDR2 sequences are SGHDT and YYEEEE. The CDR3 is CASSFGQGSHEQYF. The CDR3 DNA reads as TGTGCCAGCAGCTTCGGCCAGGGCTCCCACGAGCAGTACTTC.

This rearrangement joins TRBV4-1 to TRBJ1-2, with 7 nucleotides matching TRBD1. CDR3 length: 18 residues. In germline, CDR1 is MGHRA, CDR2 YSYEKL. V lost 1 base, J lost 4 bases, and 15 bases stayed unmatched. CDR3 bases: TGCGCCAGCAGCCAAGTCGCCCAAATCCGACAGGGTGCCTATGGCTACACCTTC. It yields the protein CASSQVAQIRQGAYGYTF.

This chain's CDR3 is CASSLASVGSGGFNEQFF. The CDR3 DNA is TGTGCCAGCAGCTTAGCGTCGGTAGGAAGCGGGGGATTCAATGAGCAGTTCTTC. This chain joins TRBV7-2 and TRBJ2-1; 8 nucleotides match TRBD2. The junction had 13 bases not matched to a gene; V was cut back by 0 bases and J by 6 bases. This CDR3 has 18 amino acids. Germline V gene data show CDR1 as SGHTA and CDR2 as FQGNSA.

The chain has TRBV7-6 and TRBJ2-3, with D hard to call. Per germline, CDR1 SGHVS and CDR2 FNYEAQ. There are 15 residues in the CDR3. V gave up 5 bases and J gave up 4 bases, with 16 bases separating them. As DNA, the CDR3 is TGTGCCAGCAGCCCCGGAAGGTCAAACGCAGATACGCAGTATTTT. Translating gives CASSPGRSNADTQYF.

The chain is built from TRBV14 and TRBJ1-4, with a possible D match to TRBD1 (5 bases). Germline CDR1 SGHDN, CDR2 FVKESK. The CDR3 covers 15 residues. V dropped 4 bases and J dropped 8 bases, with 17 bases sitting between them. The CDR3 bases are TGTGCCAGCAGCCCCTACCGGGACCTGAGGGAAAAACTGTTTTTT. It translates to CASSPYRDLREKLFF. Drawing the rest from reference TRBV14 and TRBJ1-4, the complete variable domain is EAGVTQFPSHSVIEKGQTVTLRCDPISGHDNLYWYRRVMGKEIKFLLHFVKESKQDESGMPNNRFLAERTGGTYSTLKVQPAELEDSGVYFCASSPYRDLREKLFFGSGTQLSVL.

The chain recombines TRBV12-3 or TRBV12-4 with TRBJ2-5; weak D call: TRBD1 (6 bases). This CDR3 contains 14 residues. Trimming left V 8 bases short and J 4 bases short, with 17 bases between. Here the CDR3 reads CASQTRTDRETQYF. The DNA for the CDR3 is TGTGCCAGCCAAACTCGGACAGACCGAGAGACCCAGTACTTC.

The V call is TRBV5-4, the J call TRBJ1-4; 7 bases fit TRBD1. This CDR3 is built from 14 residues. Per germline, CDR1 SGHNT and CDR2 YYREEE (reference sequence). The ends lost 4 bases at V and 10 bases at J; junction bases unmatched: 10. CDR3 sequence: CASSPETGRRKLFF. CDR3 sequence (DNA): TGTGCCAGCAGCCCCGAGACAGGGCGACGAAAACTGTTTTTT.

This clonotype occurred many times. This chain joins TRBV7-2 and TRBJ2-5; 9 bases agree with TRBD1. CDR1 is SGHTA and CDR2 is FQGNSA in the germline V gene. This CDR3 is 14 amino acids long. V gave up 6 bases and J gave up 4 bases; unmatched junction bases: 6. Written as DNA, the CDR3 is TGTGCCAGCAGTTTGGACAGGGGATCAGAGACCCAGTACTTC. This codes for CASSLDRGSETQYF.

This clonotype has a handful of counts. The V gene is TRBV5-1, the J gene TRBJ2-3; possibly TRBD1 for D (6 bases). CDR3 length: 15 residues. V lost 4 bases and J 1 base, leaving 13 bases between the germline ends. Germline loops: CDR1 SGHRS, CDR2 YFSETQ. Here the CDR3 DNA reads TGCGCCAGCAGCCCCCTCACAGGGCGCACAGATACGCAGTATTTT. Encoded protein: CASSPLTGRTDTQYF.

This clonotype was counted only a few times. The rearrangement joins TRBV7-2 to TRBJ2-5; D is uncertain. The CDR3 has 14 amino acids. Trimming removed 2 bases at V and 5 bases at J, with 12 bases between. Germline-derived CDR1 and CDR2 are SGHTA and FQGNSA. In DNA form, the CDR3 reads TGTGCCAGCAGCTTACACGGGCGGCGTGAGACCCAGTACTTC. Its protein product is CASSLHGRRETQYF.

The chain has TRBV5-1 and TRBJ2-2, with 12 nucleotides matching TRBD2. The CDR3 runs 16 residues. CDR1 SGHRS and CDR2 YFSETQ come from the germline V gene. V trimming: 4 bases; J trimming: 2 bases; junction bases outside the gene matches: 3. CDR3 sequence reads: CASSRTSGVNTGELFF. CDR3 DNA: TGCGCCAGCAGCCGGACTAGCGGGGTAAACACCGGGGAGCTGTTTTTT.

This chain links TRBV28 with TRBJ2-5, with 9 bases lining up with TRBD1. CDR1 MDHEN and CDR2 SYDVKM come from the germline V gene. Trimming at V came to 6 bases and at J to 4 bases, leaving 3 bases not matched to a gene. The CDR3 extends over 13 amino acids. This CDR3 is CASRQGARETQYF. The CDR3 bases are TGTGCCAGCAGACAGGGGGCTAGAGAGACCCAGTACTTC.

The chain joins TRBV24-1 to TRBJ1-2; D not certain. The V gene lost 3 bases and the J gene lost 3 bases, with 7 bases spanning the gap. The germline V gene has CDR1 KGHDR and CDR2 SFDVKD. This CDR3 is built from 13 residues. The CDR3: CATSDTRYYGYTF. In DNA form, the CDR3 reads TGTGCCACCAGTGATACCAGATACTATGGCTACACCTTC.

The chain uses TRBV9 and TRBJ2-1; D might be TRBD1 (5 bases). Trimming cost V 6 bases and J 5 bases, with 21 bases left between them. The V gene's germline CDR1 is SGDLS and CDR2 YYNGEE. This CDR3 is 16 amino acids long. For the CDR3, the DNA is TGTGCCAGCACCCCCCATCAGGGTAAATCTAACAATGAGCAGTTCTTC. It specifies CASTPHQGKSNNEQFF. The full variable domain, with the rest looked up from reference TRBV9 and TRBJ2-1, is DSGVTQTPKHLITATGQRVTLRCSPRSGDLSVYWYQQSLDQGLQFLIQYYNGEERAKGNILERFSAQQFPDLHSELNLSSLELGDSALYFCASTPHQGKSNNEQFFGPGTRLTVL.

V usage is TRBV7-2 and J usage is TRBJ1-4; 10 bases are shared with TRBD1. V shed 4 bases, J shed 12 bases, and the junction held 8 bases outside the gene matches. From germline, CDR1 is SGHTA and CDR2 FQGNSA. This CDR3 contains 14 residues. Here the CDR3 DNA reads TGTGCCAGCAGCTCCAAAAACGGACAGGGGGAACTGTTTTTT. Amino acid sequence: CASSSKNGQGELFF.

This clonotype was found once. The chain links TRBV7-9 to TRBJ1-1; a weak D match, TRBD1 (5 bases). This CDR3 has 15 residues. The V gene's germline CDR1 is SEHNR and CDR2 FQNEAQ (reference sequence). V lost 2 bases and J lost 6, with 16 bases in between. In DNA form, the CDR3 reads TGTGCCAGCAGCTTAACGGCAGGGTGGCTGGCTGAAGCTTTCTTT. It encodes CASSLTAGWLAEAFF.

The rearrangement uses TRBV20-1 and TRBJ2-5; 8 bases match TRBD1. Germline V gives CDR1 DFQATT, CDR2 SNEGSKA (reference sequence). CDR3 size: 17 residues. V was clipped by 2 bases and J by 0 bases; unmatched bases: 11. CDR3 in DNA: TGCAGTGCTAGATCCTCGATTGACAGGGGCTACCAAGAGACCCAGTACTTC. Translation gives CSARSSIDRGYQETQYF.

The V call is TRBV29-1, the J call TRBJ2-5; the D gene could be TRBD1 or TRBD2 (5 bases each). Looked up from germline, CDR1 is SQVTM and CDR2 is ANQGSEA. The V end lost 4 bases, the J end lost 11 bases, and 14 bases lay between the germline ends. The CDR3 consists of 11 residues. CDR3 DNA sequence: TGCAGCGTTGGAGGGGTGGGTGAGCAGTACTTC. Its translation: CSVGGVGEQYF.

Concerning this clonotype itself: This clone may be a read error of a much larger clone one base away. The V call is TRBV15, the J call TRBJ2-5; 12 positions agree with TRBD2. Germline V CDR1 and CDR2: LNHNV, YYDKDF (reference sequence). V shed 3 bases, J shed 11 bases, and the junction held 10 bases outside the gene matches. The CDR3 extends over 15 amino acids. The chain's CDR3 is CATSRTSGGVNEQYF. The CDR3 DNA is TGTGCCACCAGCAGGACTAGCGGGGGAGTCAATGAGCAGTACTTC.

This clonotype was recorded a few times. This chain joins TRBV6-1 and TRBJ2-3; a possible D gene is TRBD1 (5 bases). Germline V gene sequence: CDR1 MNHNS, CDR2 SASEGT. Trimming left V 3 bases short and J 3 bases short, with 10 bases between. The CDR3 is made up of 14 amino acids. Written as DNA, the CDR3 is TGTGCCAGCAGTGACAGGGAAGGGACAGATACGCAGTATTTT. Its translation: CASSDREGTDTQYF.

This clonotype has only a few counts. This chain joins TRBV11-2 and TRBJ2-5; no definite D call. Trimming stripped 5 bases from V and 5 bases from J, with 21 bases between. CDR3 length equals 16 residues. Germline lookup yields CDR1 SGHAT and CDR2 FQNNGV. The CDR3 loop reads CASSLLTGHKEETQYF. Written as DNA, the CDR3 is TGTGCCAGCAGCCTACTAACGGGCCATAAGGAGGAGACCCAGTACTTC.

The chain employs TRBV19 and TRBJ2-1; D may be TRBD1 (6 bases). CDR1 is LNHDA and CDR2 is SQIVND in the germline V gene (reference sequence). The CDR3 is 18 residues long. Trimming stripped 2 bases from V and 5 bases from J, with 22 bases between. This CDR3 reads CASSIRGMGVTLNNEQFF. In nucleotides, the CDR3 is TGTGCCAGTAGTATAAGGGGGATGGGGGTGACCTTGAACAATGAGCAGTTCTTC.

J is TRBJ1-4 and V is TRBV28; D uncertain. There are 16 residues in the CDR3. Trimming stripped 4 bases from V and 3 bases from J, with 15 bases between. CDR1 MDHEN and CDR2 SYDVKM come from the germline V gene. The CDR3 region has the DNA TGTGCCAGCAGTTCCCGACGGCGGCTCCCTAATGAAAAACTGTTTTTT. It codes for CASSSRRRLPNEKLFF.

This rearrangement joins TRBV10-3 to TRBJ2-7; D remains unclear. Germline lookup yields CDR1 ENHRY and CDR2 SYGVKD. Trimming shortened V by 3 bases and J by 1 base, and 4 bases separated the two germline ends. The CDR3 spans 12 residues. The CDR3 bases are TGTGCCATCAGTGATCAGTCCTACGAGCAGTACTTC. It is translated as CAISDQSYEQYF.

The CDR3 sequence is CASSFEAPPGVTDTQYF. In DNA form, the CDR3 reads TGTGCCAGCAGCTTCGAAGCTCCACCGGGGGTCACAGATACGCAGTATTTT. The chain has TRBV7-2 and TRBJ2-3, with D perhaps matching TRBD2 (6 bases). Looked up from germline, CDR1 is SGHTA and CDR2 is FQGNSA. CDR3 length equals 17 residues. Between the trimmed V and J ends, which lost 3 bases and 2 bases, there was a span of 18 bases.

This clonotype has a handful of counts. V usage is TRBV5-1 and J usage is TRBJ2-5, with D perhaps being TRBD1 or TRBD2 (5 bases each). The J call is doubtful: the DNA matches TRBJ2-7 better. Germline CDR1 is SGHRS and CDR2 is YFSETQ. The CDR3 loop spans 16 amino acids. CDR3 in DNA: TGCGCCAGCAGCTTGGTGGGGACCTCCCGGTACCACGAGCAGTACTTC. Its translation: CASSLVGTSRYHEQYF.